Below are 8 T cell receptor beta chains sequenced from a single sample in a study of shared clonotypes between healthy human individuals (dated by TCRdb to the early 2020s). To prepare the library, the immunoSEQ multiplex PCR assay was applied. This is the immuneACCESS table as TCRdb keeps it, with only in-frame sequences that have V and J called. A part of the clones is gone; compared with another copy, unresolved V genes explain less than half, and the rest is unexplained. In all, the sample holds approximately 340,000 clones, and around four fifths of those were seen once. The ten largest clones take up 8.5% to 12% of the sample. Material: memory CD4+ T cells sorted from blood. The label giving this sample's cell subset or site can be read as: CD45RA-negative fraction. These receptors all stem from a man aged 25-45 years in good health.

Written as DNA, the CDR3 is TGTGCCAGCAGCTTAGCTTGGGGTCTTAATGAAAAACTGTTTTTT. Protein product: CASSLAWGLNEKLFF. The chain carries TRBV7-6 and TRBJ1-4; D ambiguous. The germline V and J ends were trimmed by 0 bases and 4 bases, with 9 bases remaining between them. The CDR3 loop spans 15 amino acids. In germline, CDR1 is SGHVS, CDR2 FNYEAQ.

This clone appeared once. The chain employs TRBV30 and TRBJ1-2, with TRBD1 identical over 7 bases. With V trimmed by 3 bases and J by 5 bases, 6 bases remained unmatched. The V gene's germline CDR1 is GTSNPN and CDR2 SVGIG (reference sequence). The CDR3 consists of 13 residues. CDR3 residues: CAWRNPGQYGYTF. CDR3 DNA sequence: TGTGCCTGGAGGAACCCGGGACAGTATGGCTACACCTTC.

Only one count was recorded for this clone. This chain connects TRBV10-1 to TRBJ2-5, with unresolved D. Trimming shortened V by 2 bases and J by 7 bases, and 5 bases separated the two germline ends. Germline CDR1 reads WNHNN; CDR2 reads SYGVQD (reference sequence). The CDR3 consists of 11 residues. CDR3 residues: CASSEGSTQYF. The CDR3 nucleotides read TGCGCCAGCAGTGAGGGTTCGACCCAGTACTTC.

This clone came up once. The chain carries TRBV6-5 and TRBJ2-3; D remains ambiguous. This CDR3 region has 13 residues. Germline values: CDR1 MNHEY, CDR2 SVGAGI. The ends were cut back, 2 bases at V and 12 bases at J, with 15 bases in the middle. The chain's CDR3 is CASSYVYGVGQYF. As DNA, the CDR3 is TGTGCCAGCAGTTACGTCTACGGCGTAGGACAGTATTTT.

Only a few counts were recorded for this clone. The genes are TRBV6-1 and TRBJ2-7; no firm D call. V was cut by 2 bases and J by 0 bases, with 8 bases left in between. Germline lookup yields CDR1 MNHNS and CDR2 SASEGT. This CDR3 region has 14 residues. DNA of the CDR3: TGTGCCAGCAGTGAATTAGGGAACTCCTACGAGCAGTACTTC. Translation: CASSELGNSYEQYF.

CDR3 in amino acids: CASSVDRPMNTEAFF. CDR3 nucleotides: TGCGCCAGCAGCGTGGACAGACCCATGAACACTGAAGCTTTCTTT. The chain recombines TRBV5-1 with TRBJ1-1; the D gene is possibly TRBD1 (6 bases). The ends were cut back, 4 bases at V and 0 bases at J, with 13 bases in the middle. The CDR3 extends over 15 amino acids. From germline, CDR1 is SGHRS and CDR2 YFSETQ. The whole variable domain, remainder taken from reference TRBV5-1 and TRBJ1-1, is KAGVTQTPRYLIKTRGQQVTLSCSPISGHRSVSWYQQTPGQGLQFLFEYFSETQRNKGNFPGRFSGRQFSNSRSEMNVSTLELGDSALYLCASSVDRPMNTEAFFGQGTRLTVV.

This clone was counted ten times or more. CDR3 sequence (DNA): TGCGCCAGCAGTGGACAGGGGGGGACCCAGTACTTC. Translating it yields CASSGQGGTQYF. The chain joins TRBV10-1 to TRBJ2-5; 9 bases agree with TRBD1. Germline assignment: CDR1 WNHNN and CDR2 SYGVQD (reference sequence). V lost 4 bases, J lost 7 bases, and 1 base stayed unmatched. The CDR3 is made up of 12 amino acids.

The chain uses TRBV28 and TRBJ2-7; unclear D gene. The CDR3 is made up of 13 amino acids. V lost 6 bases and J 1 base, leaving 10 bases between the germline ends. Germline-derived CDR1 and CDR2 are MDHEN and SYDVKM. The CDR3 DNA is TGTGCCAGCAGGAAGTTTATATCCTACGAGCAGTACTTC. Amino acids: CASRKFISYEQYF.